This entry features one TCR beta chain sequence. Its antigen is unidentified. The sample comes from a study of monozygotic twins with inflammatory bowel disease. Two nested PCRs, of 16 and 9 cycles, processed TCRalpha and TCRbeta cDNA. Each CDR3 protein gets one entry in TCRdb, which reprocessed the 5' RACE reads and gives no DNA. Its clone listing holds around 190,000 distinct CDR3 sequences. CDR1 is SEHNR and CDR2 is FQNEAQ in the germline V gene (reference sequence). The CDR3 is 15 residues long. Broader study findings: Differing immunosuppressive treatments may have added variability to patient repertoires. Especially with disease activity, IBD patients had fewer clonotypes in common with others than healthy twins did.

The V and J genes are TRBV7-9 and TRBJ2-2; TCRdb lists TRBD1, though no DNA is available to test this call. This clonotype was sampled from a human donor with ulcerative colitis or Crohn's disease, or a healthy co-twin of an affected twin (not recorded which). The sample taken for sequencing was blood. The chain's CDR3 is CASSPRQGLTGELFF.